This TCR beta chain was documented in a study of T cells of healthy individuals. MiXCR was run by TCRdb on the 5' RACE reads, yielding one entry per CDR3 protein. The repertoire holds about 82,000 distinct CDR3 sequences, more than 4.5% seen once, with about 7.5% in the top ten. This clonotype appeared many times. With 2 bases clipped from V and 3 bases from J, the junction kept 27 bases outside the gene matches. Per the germline V gene, CDR1 is SGHTA and CDR2 is FQGNSA. The CDR3 loop spans 24 amino acids. The chain employs TRBV7-2 and TRBJ2-3; 12 positions match TRBD2. The clonotype comes from a female donor in good health. CDR3 loop: CASSLSIWVLEASGRAGGTDTQYF. Here the CDR3 DNA reads TGTGCCAGCAGCTTATCTATTTGGGTGTTGGAGGCTAGCGGGAGGGCCGGGGGGACAGATACGCAGTATTTT.